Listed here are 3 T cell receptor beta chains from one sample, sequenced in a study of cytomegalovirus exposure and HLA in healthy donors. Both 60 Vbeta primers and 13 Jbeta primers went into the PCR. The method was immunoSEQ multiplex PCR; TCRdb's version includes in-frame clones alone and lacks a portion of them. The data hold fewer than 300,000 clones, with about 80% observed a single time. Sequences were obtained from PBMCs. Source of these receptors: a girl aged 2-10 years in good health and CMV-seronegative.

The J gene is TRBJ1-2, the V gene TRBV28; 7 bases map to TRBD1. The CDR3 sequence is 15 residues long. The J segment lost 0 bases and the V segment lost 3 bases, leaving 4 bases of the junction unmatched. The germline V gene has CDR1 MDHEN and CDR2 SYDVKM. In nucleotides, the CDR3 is TGTGCCAGCAGTTTTAGGACAGGAGCTAACTATGGCTACACCTTC. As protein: CASSFRTGANYGYTF.

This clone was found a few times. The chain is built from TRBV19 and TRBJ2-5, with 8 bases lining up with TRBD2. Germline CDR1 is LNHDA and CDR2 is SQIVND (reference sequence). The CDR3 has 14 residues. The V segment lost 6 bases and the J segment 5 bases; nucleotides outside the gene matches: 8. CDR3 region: CASSPGRVGETQYF. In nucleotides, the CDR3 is TGTGCCAGTAGCCCCGGGAGGGTCGGTGAGACCCAGTACTTC.

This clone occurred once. CDR3 region: CASSVSPNNYGYTF. DNA of the CDR3: TGTGCCAGCAGTGTTAGCCCAAATAACTATGGCTACACCTTC. The chain has TRBV6-1 and TRBJ1-2; D gene uncertain. V was trimmed by 4 bases and J by 1 base, leaving 10 bases between them. The CDR3 has 14 amino acids. Germline CDR1 and CDR2: MNHNS and SASEGT.